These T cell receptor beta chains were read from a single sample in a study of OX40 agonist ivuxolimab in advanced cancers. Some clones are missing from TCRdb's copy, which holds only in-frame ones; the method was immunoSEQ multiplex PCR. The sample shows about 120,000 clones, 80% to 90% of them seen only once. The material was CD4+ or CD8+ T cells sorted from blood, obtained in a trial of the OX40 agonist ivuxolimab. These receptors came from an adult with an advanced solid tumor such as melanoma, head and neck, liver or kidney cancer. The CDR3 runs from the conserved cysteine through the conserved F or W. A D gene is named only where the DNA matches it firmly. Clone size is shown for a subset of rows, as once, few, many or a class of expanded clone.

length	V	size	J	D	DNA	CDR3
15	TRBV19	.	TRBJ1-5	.	TGTGCCAGTAGTATAACGACGGGGCCAAATCAGCCCCAGCATTTT	CASSITTGPNQPQHF
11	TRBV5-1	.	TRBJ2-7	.	TGCGCCAGCAGCCGATCCTACGAGCAGTACTTC	CASSRSYEQYF
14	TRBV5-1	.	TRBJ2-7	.	TGCGCCAGCAGCCGCAGTGGGGCCAGGTACGAGCAGTACTTC	CASSRSGARYEQYF
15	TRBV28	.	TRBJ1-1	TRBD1	TGTGCCAGCAATGGGTGGAACGACAGGGGGCTTGGTGCTTTCTTT	CASNGWNDRGLGAFF
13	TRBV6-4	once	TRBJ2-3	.	TGTGCCAGCAGTGGACAGGGCACAGATACGCAGTATTTT	CASSGQGTDTQYF
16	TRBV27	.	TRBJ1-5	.	TGTGCCAGCAGTTTATCGTTTCTCAGGGTGCACCAGCCCCAGCATTTT	CASSLSFLRVHQPQHF
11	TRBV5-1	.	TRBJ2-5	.	TGCGCCAGCAGCTTTGACGTGACCCAGTACTTC	CASSFDVTQYF
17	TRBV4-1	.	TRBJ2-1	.	TGCGCCAGCAGCCAAGTAATACAGGGAAACTCCTACAATGAGCAGTTCTTC	CASSQVIQGNSYNEQFF
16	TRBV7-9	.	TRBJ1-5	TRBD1	TGTGCCAGCAGCCCTCTAGGGGACAGGGTTAATCAGCCCCAGCATTTT	CASSPLGDRVNQPQHF
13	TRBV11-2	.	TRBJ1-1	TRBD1	TGTGCCAGCAGTTACGGACAGGCGGGTGAAGCTTTCTTT	CASSYGQAGEAFF
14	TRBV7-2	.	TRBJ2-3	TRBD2	TGTGCCAGCAGCCCCGGGGGGGCGGTGGATACGCAGTATTTT	CASSPGGAVDTQYF
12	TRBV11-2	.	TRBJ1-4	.	TGTGCCAGCAGAATCACAGGGGAAAAACTGTTTTTT	CASRITGEKLFF
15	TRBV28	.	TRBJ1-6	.	TGTGCCAGCAGTTTCCGATTGACCTATAATTCACCCCTCCACTTT	CASSFRLTYNSPLHF
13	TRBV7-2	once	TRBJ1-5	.	TGTGCCAGCAGCTTCGGGGGGGGTCAGCCCCAGCATTTT	CASSFGGGQPQHF
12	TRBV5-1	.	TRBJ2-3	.	TGCGCCAGCAGCTTGTCTATGGATACGCAGTATTTT	CASSLSMDTQYF
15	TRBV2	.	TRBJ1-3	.	TGTGCCAGCAGTCAAGGGGGGAGGTCTGGAAACACCATATATTTT	CASSQGGRSGNTIYF
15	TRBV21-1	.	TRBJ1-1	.	TGTGCCAGCAGCAAAAGGACATCAGAGAACACTGAAGCTTTCTTT	CASSKRTSENTEAFF
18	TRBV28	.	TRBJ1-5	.	TGTGCCAGCAGTTTAAAGGCCCTCAGGGAGGTTAGCAATCAGCCCCAGCATTTT	CASSLKALREVSNQPQHF
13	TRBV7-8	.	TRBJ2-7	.	TGTGCCAGCAGCTTAGTACCCGAGTACGAGCAGTACTTC	CASSLVPEYEQYF
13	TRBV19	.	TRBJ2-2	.	TGTGCCAGTAGTCCCCAGAACACCGGGGAGCTGTTTTTT	CASSPQNTGELFF
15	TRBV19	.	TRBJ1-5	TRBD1	TGTGCCAGTAGTATAGTGGGGACAGAAGTATCAGCCCAGCATTTT	CASSIVGTEVSAQHF
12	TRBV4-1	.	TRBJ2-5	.	TGCGCCAGCAGCCGGGTGGGGGCGACCCAGTACTTC	CASSRVGATQYF
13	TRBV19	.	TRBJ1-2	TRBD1	TGTGCCAGTAGTGAACAGGGGCCCTATGGCTACACCTTC	CASSEQGPYGYTF
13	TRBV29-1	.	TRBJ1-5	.	TGCAGCGTTGTGAGTGGACAGTATCAGCCCCAGCATTTT	CSVVSGQYQPQHF
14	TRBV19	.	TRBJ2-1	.	TGTGCCAGTGGACAGACGCAGACGGTGAGTGAGCAGTTCTTC	CASGQTQTVSEQFF
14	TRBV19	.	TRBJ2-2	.	TGTGCCAGTAGTAAGGACAGTTTGGCCGGGGAGCTGTTTTTT	CASSKDSLAGELFF
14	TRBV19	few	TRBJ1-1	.	TGTGCCAGTATCAACGTCCCCTCAACAGGTGAAGCTTTCTTT	CASINVPSTGEAFF
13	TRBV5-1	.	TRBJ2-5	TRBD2	TGCGCCAGCTACCGGGGGGAACAAGAGACCCAGTACTTC	CASYRGEQETQYF
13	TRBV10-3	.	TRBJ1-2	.	TGTGCCATCAGTGCTGACGGTGGGTATGGCTACACCTTC	CAISADGGYGYTF
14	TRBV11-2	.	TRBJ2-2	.	TGTGCCAGCAGCTCCCTACGGCGGGGCGGGGAGCTGTTTTTT	CASSSLRRGGELFF
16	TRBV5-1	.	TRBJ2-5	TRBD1	TGCGCCAGCAGCTTGGCAGGACAGGGGGCGAGGGAGACCCAGTACTTC	CASSLAGQGARETQYF
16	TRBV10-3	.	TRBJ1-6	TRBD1	TGTGCCATCAGGGGACCGGGACAGGGGGGTAATTCACCCCTCCACTTT	CAIRGPGQGGNSPLHF
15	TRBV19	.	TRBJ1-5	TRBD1	TGTGCCAGTAGTACCGGGACAGGTATATATCAGCCCCAGCATTTT	CASSTGTGIYQPQHF
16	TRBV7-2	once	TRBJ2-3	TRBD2	TGTGCCAGCAGCTTCCCGGGACTAGCGGGGGGTGGCCCTGGGTATTTT	CASSFPGLAGGGPGYF
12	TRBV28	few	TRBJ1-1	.	TGTGCCAGCAGTTTAATCCGGACTGAAGCTTTCTTT	CASSLIRTEAFF
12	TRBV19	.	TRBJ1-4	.	TGCGTCACGAGGGCAACTAATGAAAAACTGTTTTTT	CVTRATNEKLFF
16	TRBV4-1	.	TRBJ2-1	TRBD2	TGCGCCAGCAGCCACCCAGCGGGGCCAACGGGGGATGAGCAGTTCTTC	CASSHPAGPTGDEQFF
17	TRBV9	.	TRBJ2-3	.	TGTGCCAGCAGCGGGGGGCCCTCGCGAGTCGACACAGATACGCAGTATTTT	CASSGGPSRVDTDTQYF
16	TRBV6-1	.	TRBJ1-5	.	TGTGCCAGCAGTGAAAGGGTCAGGGGAAGCAATCAGCCCCAGCATTTT	CASSERVRGSNQPQHF
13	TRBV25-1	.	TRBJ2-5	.	TGTGCCAGCAGTGAATTAATCTTGGAGACCCAGTACTTC	CASSELILETQYF
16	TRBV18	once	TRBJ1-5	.	TGTGCCAGCTCACCGCTGGGATCCCTTAGCAATCAGCCCCAGCATTTT	CASSPLGSLSNQPQHF
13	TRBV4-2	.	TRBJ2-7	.	TGTGCCAACACGGGAGGGGGCGGCTACGAGCAGTACTTC	CANTGGGGYEQYF
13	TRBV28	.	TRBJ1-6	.	TGTGCCAGCAGGACCGGCATAGGCTCACCCCTCCACTTT	CASRTGIGSPLHF
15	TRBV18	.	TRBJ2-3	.	TGTGCCAGCTCCCTCGGTCCAGTTAGCACAGATACGCAGTATTTT	CASSLGPVSTDTQYF
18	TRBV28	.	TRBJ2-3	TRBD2	TGTGCCAGCACCCCACGCCCCGGGACTAGGTCTAGCACAGATACGCAGTATTTT	CASTPRPGTRSSTDTQYF
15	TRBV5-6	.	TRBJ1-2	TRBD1	TGTGCCAGCACCTTCGGGGACAGGCCTAACTATGGCTACACCTTC	CASTFGDRPNYGYTF
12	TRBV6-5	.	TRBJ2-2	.	TGTGCCAGCAAGTGGGGTTCCGGGGAGCTGTTTTTT	CASKWGSGELFF
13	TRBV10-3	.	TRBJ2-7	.	TGTGCCATCAGTGGGCCCGGTAGTGGCGAGCAGTACTTC	CAISGPGSGEQYF
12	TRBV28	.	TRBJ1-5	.	TGTGCCAGCAGGCTAACGAATCAGCCCCAGCATTTT	CASRLTNQPQHF
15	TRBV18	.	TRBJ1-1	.	TGTGCCAGCTCACCACCAACCGGACGGAACACTGAAGCTTTCTTT	CASSPPTGRNTEAFF